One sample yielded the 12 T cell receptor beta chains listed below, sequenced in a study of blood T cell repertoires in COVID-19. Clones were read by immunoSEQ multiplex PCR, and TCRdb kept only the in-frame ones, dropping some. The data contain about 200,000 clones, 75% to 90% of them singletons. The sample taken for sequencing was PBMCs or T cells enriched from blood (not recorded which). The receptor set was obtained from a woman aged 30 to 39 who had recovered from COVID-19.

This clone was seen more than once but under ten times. The CDR3 DNA reads as TGTGCCAGCAGCTCCGGACAGCTTAATTCACCCCTCCACTTT. Amino acids: CASSSGQLNSPLHF. V and J are TRBV11-3 and TRBJ1-6, with TRBD1 as a possible D gene (6 bases). The CDR3 totals 14 residues. Per germline, CDR1 SGHNT and CDR2 YENEEA. V dropped 4 bases and J dropped 6 bases, with 10 bases sitting between them.

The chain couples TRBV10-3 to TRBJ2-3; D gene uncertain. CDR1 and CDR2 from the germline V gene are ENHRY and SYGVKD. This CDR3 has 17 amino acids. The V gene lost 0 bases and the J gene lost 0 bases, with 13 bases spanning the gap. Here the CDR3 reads CAISESVARSSTDTQYF. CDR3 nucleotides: TGTGCCATCAGTGAGTCGGTGGCCCGCTCGAGCACAGATACGCAGTATTTT.

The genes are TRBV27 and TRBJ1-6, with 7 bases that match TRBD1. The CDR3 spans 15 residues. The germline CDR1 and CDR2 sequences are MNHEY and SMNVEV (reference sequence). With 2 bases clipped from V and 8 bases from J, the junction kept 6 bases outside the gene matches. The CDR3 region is CASSLKETGHSPLHF. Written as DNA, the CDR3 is TGTGCCAGCAGTTTAAAAGAGACAGGGCATTCACCCCTCCACTTT.

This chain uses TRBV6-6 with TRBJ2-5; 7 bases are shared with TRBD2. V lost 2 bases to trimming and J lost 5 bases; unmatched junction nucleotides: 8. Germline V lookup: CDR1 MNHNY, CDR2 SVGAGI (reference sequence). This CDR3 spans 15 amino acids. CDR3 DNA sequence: TGTGCCAGCAGTTACCGTGGCGGGGGAGGGGAGACCCAGTACTTC. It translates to CASSYRGGGGETQYF.

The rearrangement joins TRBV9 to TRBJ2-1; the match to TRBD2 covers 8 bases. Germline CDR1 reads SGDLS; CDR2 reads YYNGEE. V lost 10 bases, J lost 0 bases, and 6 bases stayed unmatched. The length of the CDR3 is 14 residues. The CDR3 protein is CASGGGTSYNEQFF. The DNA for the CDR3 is TGTGCCTCCGGGGGGGGGACCTCCTACAATGAGCAGTTCTTC.

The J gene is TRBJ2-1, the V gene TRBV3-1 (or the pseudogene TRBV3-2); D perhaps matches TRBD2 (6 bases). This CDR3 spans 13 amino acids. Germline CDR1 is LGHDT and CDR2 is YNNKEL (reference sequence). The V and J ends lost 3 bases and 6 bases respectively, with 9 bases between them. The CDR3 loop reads CASSHLAINEQFF. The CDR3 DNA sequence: TGTGCCAGCAGCCATCTAGCGATCAATGAGCAGTTCTTC.

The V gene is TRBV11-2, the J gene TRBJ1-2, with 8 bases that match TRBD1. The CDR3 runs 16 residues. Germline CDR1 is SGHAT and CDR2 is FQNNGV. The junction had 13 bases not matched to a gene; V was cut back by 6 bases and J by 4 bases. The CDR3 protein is CASSSLPGGKGYGYTF. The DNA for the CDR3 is TGTGCCAGCAGTTCCCTCCCAGGGGGCAAGGGCTATGGCTACACCTTC.

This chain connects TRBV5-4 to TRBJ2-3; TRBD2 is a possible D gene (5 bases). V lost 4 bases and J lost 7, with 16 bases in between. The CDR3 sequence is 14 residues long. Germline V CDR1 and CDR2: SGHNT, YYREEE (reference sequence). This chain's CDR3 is CASSISIGVHTQYF. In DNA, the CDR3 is TGTGCCAGCAGCATTTCTATCGGGGTTCATACGCAGTATTTT.

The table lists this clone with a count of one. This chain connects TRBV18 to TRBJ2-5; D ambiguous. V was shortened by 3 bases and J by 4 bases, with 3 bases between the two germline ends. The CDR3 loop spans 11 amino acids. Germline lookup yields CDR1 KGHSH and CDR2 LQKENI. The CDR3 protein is CASSPGETQYF. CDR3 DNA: TGTGCCAGCTCACCCGGAGAGACCCAGTACTTC.

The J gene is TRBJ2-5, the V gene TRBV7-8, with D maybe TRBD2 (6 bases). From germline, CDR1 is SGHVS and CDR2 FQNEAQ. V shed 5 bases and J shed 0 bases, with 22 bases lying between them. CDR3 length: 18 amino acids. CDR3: CASSPSRWLAQYQETQYF. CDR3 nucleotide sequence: TGTGCCAGCAGCCCCTCCAGGTGGCTAGCGCAGTACCAAGAGACCCAGTACTTC.

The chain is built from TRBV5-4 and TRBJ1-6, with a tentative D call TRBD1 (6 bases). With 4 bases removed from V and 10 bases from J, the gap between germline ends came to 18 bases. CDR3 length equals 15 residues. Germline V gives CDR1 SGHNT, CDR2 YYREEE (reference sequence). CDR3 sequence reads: CASSRQDSIGSPLHF. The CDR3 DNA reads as TGTGCCAGCAGCCGACAGGACAGTATTGGGTCACCCCTCCACTTT.

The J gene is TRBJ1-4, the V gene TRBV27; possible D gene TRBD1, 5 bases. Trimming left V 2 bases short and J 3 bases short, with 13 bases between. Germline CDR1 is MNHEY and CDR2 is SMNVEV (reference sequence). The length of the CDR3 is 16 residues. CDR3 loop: CASSLEGRGANEKLFF. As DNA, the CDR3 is TGTGCCAGCAGTTTAGAGGGACGGGGGGCTAATGAAAAACTGTTTTTT.